This T cell receptor beta chain was profiled in a study of T cell changes during pregnancy in multiple sclerosis. This clone came up once. The ends were cut back, 5 bases at V and 3 bases at J, with 14 bases in the middle. The CDR3 loop spans 14 amino acids. From germline, CDR1 is SGHTA and CDR2 FQGNSA. This table comes from immunoSEQ multiplex PCR, and its TCRdb copy is limited to in-frame clones, with some not included. There are tens of thousands of clones in the sample; 94% occur only once, and roughly 0.14% lies in the top ten. This chain links TRBV7-2 with TRBJ2-7, with D hard to call. This clonotype was obtained from a female donor with multiple sclerosis, enrolled in a pregnancy study. Sequences were derived from CD4+ T cells from peripheral blood mononuclear cells, sampled after pregnancy. The CDR3 nucleotides read TGTGCCAGCAGCCCACTTCTAAAACTCTACGAGCAGTACTTC. Its protein product is CASSPLLKLYEQYF.